Listed here are 11 T cell receptor beta chains from one sample, sequenced in a study of T cell responses to AZD1222 COVID-19 vaccine. Measured with immunoSEQ multiplex PCR; TCRdb has only the in-frame clones, and not every one. The data show over 120,000 clones, about 92% seen once. The sample in question was peripheral blood, obtained 28 days after the second AZD1222 dose. All receptors derive from an adult who received the AZD1222 COVID-19 vaccine.

The V gene is TRBV5-1, the J gene TRBJ2-1, with 7 bases matching TRBD1. Trimming removed 4 bases from V and 14 bases from J; junction bases left unmatched: 6. CDR1 and CDR2 (germline): SGHRS, YFSETQ. There are 11 residues in the CDR3. Here the CDR3 reads CASSIDREEFF. CDR3 bases: TGCGCCAGCAGCATCGACAGGGAAGAGTTCTTC.

The chain combines TRBV30 with TRBJ1-1, with a weak D call TRBD1 (6 bases). CDR1 and CDR2 (germline): GTSNPN, SVGIG (reference sequence). Trimming took off 4 bases at V and 10 bases at J, with 16 bases between the two ends. This CDR3 region has 12 residues. CDR3 sequence: CAWTRRGGGAFF. Written as DNA, the CDR3 is TGTGCCTGGACCCGAAGAGGGGGGGGAGCTTTCTTT.

This clone was picked up one time. This sequence joins TRBV28 and TRBJ2-7; 9 positions agree with TRBD2. Germline V gives CDR1 MDHEN, CDR2 SYDVKM. There are 15 residues in the CDR3. The trim removed 2 bases at V and 2 bases at J, leaving 4 bases unmatched. CDR3 amino acids: CASSLAGGGAYEQYF. CDR3 bases: TGTGCCAGCAGTTTAGCGGGCGGGGGGGCCTACGAGCAGTACTTC.

The chain employs TRBV7-7 and TRBJ2-5; 8 positions match TRBD2. CDR1 is SSHAT, CDR2 FNYEAQ, per germline (reference sequence). This CDR3 region has 16 residues. With 3 bases clipped from V and 5 bases from J, the junction kept 11 bases outside the gene matches. CDR3 residues: CASSLESSGARETQYF. DNA of the CDR3: TGTGCCAGCAGCTTGGAGAGTAGCGGGGCGCGGGAGACCCAGTACTTC.

This chain uses TRBV5-4 with TRBJ1-2, with TRBD1 matching 8 bases. Germline V lookup: CDR1 SGHNT, CDR2 YYREEE (reference sequence). The CDR3 extends over 15 amino acids. J gave up 5 bases and V 4 bases, and 10 bases lay outside the gene matches. This CDR3 is CASSTKRTGRYGYTF. The CDR3 nucleotides are TGTGCCAGCAGCACAAAAAGGACAGGGCGTTATGGCTACACCTTC.

The rearrangement links TRBV30 to TRBJ1-5; no reliable D call. Germline V CDR1 and CDR2: GTSNPN, SVGIG (reference sequence). The CDR3 contains 12 residues. Trimming removed 0 bases from V and 4 bases from J, with 4 bases in between. The chain's CDR3 is CAWSVKNQPQHF. CDR3 in DNA: TGTGCCTGGAGTGTAAAGAATCAGCCCCAGCATTTT.

A word on this clone: The same CDR3 also results from other DNA sequences found in this sample. In DNA, the CDR3 is TGCGCCAGCAGCCTGGGGAGTAACTATGGCTACACCTTC. Its translation: CASSLGSNYGYTF. The V gene is TRBV5-1, the J gene TRBJ1-2; D unclear. The V gene lost 4 bases and the J gene lost 1 base, with 8 bases spanning the gap. The germline gives CDR1 SGHRS, CDR2 YFSETQ. CDR3 length: 13 residues.

The CDR3 nucleotides are TGTGCCAGCAGCTTAGGGAGCGGGAGTCCGTTCTTC. Translation gives CASSLGSGSPFF. The J gene is TRBJ2-1, the V gene TRBV11-3; 8 bases agree with TRBD2. Germline trimming cut 1 base from V and 15 bases from J; bases unmatched to any gene: 5. CDR3 length: 12 residues. Germline CDR1 and CDR2: SGHNT and YENEEA.

This clone was detected once. This chain links TRBV3-1 (or the pseudogene TRBV3-2) with TRBJ1-5; D gene ambiguous. V was pared by 8 bases and J by 0 bases, with 11 bases between. From germline, CDR1 is LGHDT and CDR2 YNNKEL (reference sequence). There are 14 residues in the CDR3. The CDR3 DNA sequence: TGTGCCAGCTCCCCCCATTCTAGCAATCAGCCCCAGCATTTT. Its protein is CASSPHSSNQPQHF.

For the CDR3, the DNA is TGTGCCAGCAGCTTAGGAATAGCTAGCTCCTACAATGAGCAGTTCTTC. It encodes CASSLGIASSYNEQFF. The gene calls are TRBV7-2 and TRBJ2-1; D remains ambiguous. Germline lookup yields CDR1 SGHTA and CDR2 FQGNSA. This CDR3 is built from 16 residues. The V gene lost 1 base and the J gene lost 0 bases, with 10 bases spanning the gap.

This sequence joins TRBV11-3 and TRBJ2-7, with D perhaps matching TRBD1 or TRBD2 (5 bases each). Per the germline V gene, CDR1 is SGHNT and CDR2 is YENEEA. The CDR3 is 16 amino acids. The ends were cut back, 0 bases at V and 0 bases at J, with 12 bases in the middle. CDR3 sequence reads: CASSLDVLGDSYEQYF. CDR3 bases: TGTGCCAGCAGCTTAGATGTATTGGGGGACTCCTACGAGCAGTACTTC.